A single sample gave rise to the 5 T cell receptor beta chains below, sequenced in a study of T cells in localized non-small cell lung cancer. This table comes from immunoSEQ multiplex PCR, and its TCRdb copy is limited to in-frame clones, with some not included. The sample has under 70,000 clones, 70% to 90% seen once. The sequences come from peripheral blood, collected before any cancer treatment. The origin of the receptors is a woman aged 35-75 years with stage I lung adenocarcinoma.

The count of this clone is one. V and J are TRBV30 and TRBJ2-2; TRBD2 aligns across 9 bases. There are 15 residues in the CDR3. Germline lookup yields CDR1 GTSNPN and CDR2 SVGIG (reference sequence). V trimming: 2 bases; J trimming: 6 bases; junction bases outside the gene matches: 7. CDR3 region: CAWSNLAGTPGELFF. In nucleotides, the CDR3 is TGTGCCTGGAGTAACCTAGCGGGGACACCCGGGGAGCTGTTTTTT.

The chain uses TRBV28 and TRBJ1-3, with TRBD1 matching over 7 bases. After removal of 2 bases from V and 0 bases from J, the junction contained 7 bases not matched to a gene. Germline loops: CDR1 MDHEN, CDR2 SYDVKM. CDR3 length: 17 residues. The CDR3 region is CASSLLRTGLSGNTIYF. The CDR3 DNA follows: TGTGCCAGCAGTTTACTTCGGACAGGCCTCTCTGGAAACACCATATATTTT. The variable domain in full, with the rest retrieved from reference TRBV28 and TRBJ1-3, is DVKVTQSSRYLVKRTGEKVFLECVQDMDHENMFWYRQDPGLGLRLIYFSYDVKMKEKGDIPEGYSVSREKKERFSLILESASTNQTSMYLCASSLLRTGLSGNTIYFGEGSWLTVV.

For the CDR3, the DNA is TGTGCCAGCTCACCACGGCCAGAATCCGGGGGCTACACCTTC. This encodes CASSPRPESGGYTF. The chain combines TRBV18 with TRBJ1-2; D not resolved. The V end was cut by 1 base, the J end by 8 bases, with 14 bases between. CDR3 length equals 14 residues. Germline values: CDR1 KGHSH, CDR2 LQKENI.

The chain combines TRBV19 with TRBJ1-5, with D tentatively TRBD1 (5 bases). This CDR3 comprises 14 residues. V was cut by 5 bases and J by 0 bases, with 8 bases left in between. The germline V gene has CDR1 LNHDA and CDR2 SQIVND (reference sequence). CDR3 nucleotide sequence: TGTGCCAGTAGTGAGGGACCTAGCAATCAGCCCCAGCATTTT. Its protein is CASSEGPSNQPQHF.

The V and J genes are TRBV5-6 and TRBJ2-3; 8 nucleotides align to TRBD2. CDR1 SGHDT and CDR2 YYEEEE come from the germline V gene. J gave up 7 bases and V 3 bases, and 10 bases lay outside the gene matches. CDR3 length: 15 amino acids. CDR3 loop: CASSSTGGGKHTQYF. The CDR3 region has the DNA TGTGCCAGCAGCTCCACTGGCGGGGGGAAACATACGCAGTATTTT.